Below are 30 T cell receptor beta chains sequenced from a single sample in a study of STAT5B mutations in CD4+ large granular lymphocyte leukemia. Clones were read by immunoSEQ multiplex PCR, and TCRdb kept only the in-frame ones, dropping some. Of 21,000 or so clones listed, 79% are singletons. The sample comprised CD4+ T cells from blood buffy coats. Receptor source: a human donor in good health.

This clone was seen a handful of times. The chain links TRBV2 to TRBJ1-2; the D is unclear. The CDR3 runs 13 residues. The V and J ends lost 6 bases and 7 bases respectively, with 15 bases between them. From germline, CDR1 is SNHLY and CDR2 FYNNEI. The CDR3 DNA reads as TGTGCCAGCAGGGATGCCTCGGCGGGTGGCTACACCTTC. The encoded protein is CASRDASAGGYTF.

The genes are TRBV5-1 and TRBJ2-5; D is undetermined. Trimming removed 0 bases from V and 8 bases from J, with 11 bases in between. CDR1 SGHRS and CDR2 YFSETQ come from the germline V gene. This CDR3 has 13 residues. This chain's CDR3 is CASSLDGDGTQYF. As DNA, the CDR3 is TGCGCCAGCAGCTTGGATGGTGACGGTACCCAGTACTTC.

This sequence joins TRBV10-3 and TRBJ1-2; TRBD1 might be the D (5 bases). Trimming took 3 bases from V and 8 from J, leaving 16 bases between them. From germline, CDR1 is ENHRY and CDR2 SYGVKD. This CDR3 has 14 residues. The CDR3 coding sequence is TGTGCCATCAGTGAAAGGTCGCAGGGCTGGGGCTACACCTTC. Protein: CAISERSQGWGYTF.

The V and J genes are TRBV10-3 and TRBJ1-3; D remains ambiguous. Germline V lookup: CDR1 ENHRY, CDR2 SYGVKD. This CDR3 has 13 amino acids. Trimming shortened V by 5 bases and J by 0 bases, and 5 bases separated the two germline ends. The CDR3 sequence: CAISSPSGNTIYF. CDR3 sequence (DNA): TGTGCCATCAGTTCACCCTCTGGAAACACCATATATTTT.

This clone was seen more than once but under ten times. V usage is TRBV6-5 and J usage is TRBJ2-2; D gene uncertain. CDR1 is MNHEY, CDR2 SVGAGI, per germline. Trimming removed 6 bases from V and 7 bases from J, with 18 bases in between. CDR3 length equals 15 residues. CDR3 protein: CASRKPTASSGELFF. The CDR3 DNA follows: TGTGCCAGCAGAAAACCCACCGCCTCCAGCGGGGAGCTGTTTTTT.

This sequence joins TRBV6-4 and TRBJ1-2; the D gene is possibly TRBD1 (5 bases). Germline CDR1 and CDR2: MRHNA and SNTAGT. V lost 1 base, J lost 7 bases, and 19 bases lay in between. This CDR3 contains 16 residues. The CDR3: CASSDFSDSFMGGYTF. The CDR3, as DNA: TGTGCCAGCAGTGACTTTTCAGACAGTTTCATGGGTGGCTACACCTTC.

This clone was observed a single time. The V and J genes are TRBV5-4 and TRBJ2-5, with 11 positions matching TRBD2. The ends lost 4 bases at V and 3 bases at J; junction bases unmatched: 5. The CDR3 is 15 amino acids. Germline lookup yields CDR1 SGHNT and CDR2 YYREEE (reference sequence). Written as DNA, the CDR3 is TGTGCCAGCAGCGCCACTAGCGGGAGTGAAGAGACCCAGTACTTC. Translating gives CASSATSGSEETQYF.

The rearrangement uses TRBV30 and TRBJ2-1, with 7 positions matching TRBD1. The CDR3 consists of 12 residues. Trimming at V came to 0 bases and at J to 11 bases, leaving 4 bases not matched to a gene. The V gene's germline CDR1 is GTSNPN and CDR2 SVGIG (reference sequence). CDR3 loop: CAWSVQGQKQFF. The DNA of the CDR3 is TGTGCCTGGAGTGTACAGGGACAGAAGCAGTTCTTC.

The gene calls are TRBV29-1 and TRBJ2-3, with D perhaps assigned TRBD1 or TRBD2 (5 bases each). CDR3 length: 12 residues. Germline CDR1 is SQVTM and CDR2 is ANQGSEA. Trimming removed 3 bases from V and 3 bases from J, with 7 bases in between. The chain's CDR3 is CSVEWGTDTQYF. Written as DNA, the CDR3 is TGCAGCGTTGAGTGGGGGACAGATACGCAGTATTTT.

The V call is TRBV5-1, the J call TRBJ2-7, with D tentatively TRBD2 (5 bases). The CDR3 is 15 amino acids. Germline CDR1 and CDR2: SGHRS and YFSETQ. Trimming pared 2 bases from V and 0 bases from J, leaving 12 bases between. The CDR3 is CASSFSPTSSYEQYF. DNA for the CDR3: TGCGCCAGCAGCTTTTCCCCTACTAGCTCCTACGAGCAGTACTTC.

J is TRBJ2-7 and V is TRBV5-4; 7 bases are shared with TRBD1. Trimming took 4 bases from V and 7 from J; bases not matched to a gene: 11. CDR1 is SGHNT, CDR2 YYREEE, per germline (reference sequence). This CDR3 is built from 14 residues. The CDR3 DNA reads as TGTGCCAGCAGCCATCCGGACAGGCCGGGGGAGCAGTACTTC. Its protein is CASSHPDRPGEQYF.

The J gene is TRBJ1-1, the V gene TRBV18; TRBD1 matches 10 bases. The CDR3 length is 15 residues. Germline lookup yields CDR1 KGHSH and CDR2 LQKENI. The V gene end was trimmed by 3 bases and the J gene end by 6 bases; junction bases not matched to a gene: 7. The CDR3 nucleotides read TGTGCCAGCTCACCCGGGGACAGGGGATTCGCTGAAGCTTTCTTT. Protein sequence: CASSPGDRGFAEAFF.

The chain has TRBV6-1 and TRBJ1-3, with D possibly TRBD1 on 5 matching bases. Looked up from germline, CDR1 is MNHNS and CDR2 is SASEGT. Trimming stripped 2 bases from V and 8 bases from J, with 13 bases between. The CDR3 runs to 14 residues. The CDR3 here is CASSERGLRDTIYF. The DNA for the CDR3 is TGTGCCAGCAGTGAAAGGGGACTTCGAGACACCATATATTTT.

The gene calls are TRBV6-5 and TRBJ1-3, with D unresolved. CDR3 size: 15 residues. V was cut by 2 bases and J by 0 bases, with 8 bases left in between. CDR1 and CDR2 from the germline V gene are MNHEY and SVGAGI. For the CDR3, the DNA is TGTGCCAGCAGTTACGACTTATCCTCTGGAAACACCATATATTTT. It is translated as CASSYDLSSGNTIYF.

The chain combines TRBV5-1 with TRBJ1-1; 7 nucleotides align to TRBD1. Germline V lookup: CDR1 SGHRS, CDR2 YFSETQ. With V trimmed by 4 bases and J by 1 base, 4 bases remained unmatched. This CDR3 comprises 14 residues. The DNA of the CDR3 is TGCGCCAGCAGCCCTCGGACAGGGAACACTGAAGCTTTCTTT. This encodes CASSPRTGNTEAFF. Full variable domain (rest looked up from reference TRBV5-1 and TRBJ1-1): KAGVTQTPRYLIKTRGQQVTLSCSPISGHRSVSWYQQTPGQGLQFLFEYFSETQRNKGNFPGRFSGRQFSNSRSEMNVSTLELGDSALYLCASSPRTGNTEAFFGQGTRLTVV.

The chain uses TRBV10-3 and TRBJ2-1; D gene uncertain. The CDR3 length is 14 residues. The V end was cut by 4 bases, the J end by 5 bases, with 12 bases between. The V gene's germline CDR1 is ENHRY and CDR2 SYGVKD. As DNA, the CDR3 is TGTGCCATCAGTGGCGGTGCTACCAACAATGAGCAGTTCTTC. This gives the protein CAISGGATNNEQFF.

The chain is built from TRBV6-1 and TRBJ2-3; TRBD2 matches 12 bases. Germline CDR1 and CDR2: MNHNS and SASEGT. The ends lost 2 bases at V and 5 bases at J; junction bases unmatched: 2. This CDR3 is built from 15 residues. The CDR3 DNA is TGTGCCAGCAGTGAACTAGCGGGAGGGGGAGATACGCAGTATTTT. This sequence encodes CASSELAGGGDTQYF.

V usage is TRBV28 and J usage is TRBJ1-2; the match to TRBD1 covers 7 bases. CDR1 is MDHEN and CDR2 is SYDVKM in the germline V gene. The CDR3 contains 14 residues. The trim removed 4 bases at V and 6 bases at J, leaving 8 bases unmatched. CDR3 amino acids: CASSSPRGADGYTF. The CDR3 nucleotides are TGTGCCAGCAGTTCCCCCAGGGGGGCTGATGGCTACACCTTC.

V and J are TRBV18 and TRBJ2-5, with TRBD1 identical over 8 bases. V lost 2 bases, J lost 4 bases, and 3 bases stayed unmatched. CDR1 is KGHSH and CDR2 is LQKENI in the germline V gene. The CDR3 is 14 amino acids. CDR3 nucleotide sequence: TGTGCCAGCTCACCATGGGACAGGCCAGAGACCCAGTACTTC. Its protein is CASSPWDRPETQYF.

This sequence joins TRBV2 and TRBJ1-5, with unresolved D. The CDR3 length is 15 residues. V dropped 4 bases and J dropped 0 bases, with 10 bases sitting between them. Germline V gene sequence: CDR1 SNHLY, CDR2 FYNNEI. CDR3 nucleotides: TGTGCCAGCAGTGGTCCCCTGGTTAGCAATCAGCCCCAGCATTTT. Its protein product is CASSGPLVSNQPQHF.

The chain employs TRBV25-1 and TRBJ2-5; 13 bases match TRBD2. Germline CDR1 is MGHDK and CDR2 is SYGVNS. This CDR3 contains 16 residues. V gave up 5 bases and J gave up 5 bases; unmatched junction bases: 8. The DNA of the CDR3 is TGTGCCAGCAGTACTACTAGCGGGAGGGCCATGGAGACCCAGTACTTC. Its protein is CASSTTSGRAMETQYF.

This clone has a single count. This chain connects TRBV5-6 to TRBJ2-1; TRBD2 agrees at 8 bases. V shed 1 base and J 3 bases; nucleotides not matched to a gene: 6. Germline CDR1 and CDR2: SGHDT and YYEEEE. The CDR3 runs 16 residues. CDR3 bases: TGTGCCAGCAGCTTGATAACTAGCGGACGCTACAATGAGCAGTTCTTC. Its protein is CASSLITSGRYNEQFF.

The gene calls are TRBV11-2 and TRBJ2-5, with TRBD1 matching over 7 bases. CDR1 is SGHAT, CDR2 FQNNGV, per germline. This CDR3 spans 15 amino acids. With 5 bases clipped from V and 1 base from J, the junction kept 7 bases outside the gene matches. Here the CDR3 reads CASSIQGQSQETQYF. CDR3 sequence (DNA): TGTGCCAGCAGCATACAGGGACAGTCCCAAGAGACCCAGTACTTC.

CDR3 nucleotide sequence: TGCAGCGCGCTAGGGACAGGTTTTTATCAGCATTTT. This translates into CSALGTGFYQHF. This sequence joins TRBV29-1 and TRBJ1-5; 8 bases line up with TRBD1. The CDR3 sequence is 12 residues long. Per germline, CDR1 SQVTM and CDR2 ANQGSEA. V shed 7 bases, J shed 13 bases, and the junction held 12 bases outside the gene matches.

This chain joins TRBV5-4 and TRBJ2-1; 7 positions match TRBD2. Germline trimming cut 4 bases from V and 9 bases from J; bases unmatched to any gene: 13. Germline loops: CDR1 SGHNT, CDR2 YYREEE (reference sequence). CDR3 size: 15 residues. In DNA form, the CDR3 reads TGTGCCAGCAGCACGGGCGGGAGAGGCGTAAGTGAGCAGTTCTTC. Residues: CASSTGGRGVSEQFF.

The V and J genes are TRBV5-1 and TRBJ1-1, with D unresolved. V lost 5 bases and J 5 bases, leaving 19 bases between the germline ends. Germline V CDR1 and CDR2: SGHRS, YFSETQ. This CDR3 is 15 amino acids long. The CDR3 nucleotides read TGCGCCAGCAGTTACCTCGGGGAGGGTGTGACTGAAGCTTTCTTT. It translates to CASSYLGEGVTEAFF.

The gene calls are TRBV19 and TRBJ2-3; TRBD1 matches at 7 bases. Germline-derived CDR1 and CDR2 are LNHDA and SQIVND (reference sequence). The J segment lost 3 bases and the V segment lost 7 bases, leaving 1 base of the junction unmatched. The CDR3 has 12 amino acids. CDR3 loop: CASMGQTDTQYF. CDR3 sequence (DNA): TGTGCCAGTATGGGACAGACAGATACGCAGTATTTT.

The V and J genes are TRBV11-2 and TRBJ2-1; D gene uncertain. The CDR3 extends over 15 amino acids. V shed 1 base and J shed 3 bases, with 10 bases lying between them. Germline values: CDR1 SGHAT, CDR2 FQNNGV. The CDR3 here is CASSLAPGLYNEQFF. The CDR3 coding sequence is TGTGCCAGCAGCTTAGCCCCCGGCCTCTACAATGAGCAGTTCTTC.

This clone was seen more than once but under ten times. This rearrangement joins TRBV27 to TRBJ1-4; D not resolved. The V end was cut by 6 bases, the J end by 2 bases, with 10 bases between. The CDR3 covers 14 residues. Germline loops: CDR1 MNHEY, CDR2 SMNVEV (reference sequence). DNA of the CDR3: TGTGCCAGCAGAGCCCTTGGGACTAATGAAAAACTGTTTTTT. Translation: CASRALGTNEKLFF. Filled out from reference TRBV27 and TRBJ1-4, the complete variable domain reads EAQVTQNPRYLITVTGKKLTVTCSQNMNHEYMSWYRQDPGLGLRQIYYSMNVEVTDKGDVPEGYKVSRKEKRNFPLILESPSPNQTSLYFCASRALGTNEKLFFGSGTQLSVL.

The chain employs TRBV19 and TRBJ1-2, with D unclear. Germline CDR1 reads LNHDA; CDR2 reads SQIVND (reference sequence). The CDR3 covers 14 residues. The V end lost 0 bases, the J end lost 4 bases, and 9 bases lay between the germline ends. The DNA of the CDR3 is TGTGCCAGTAGTATAGACACTCCTGGCTATGGCTACACCTTC. Residues: CASSIDTPGYGYTF.